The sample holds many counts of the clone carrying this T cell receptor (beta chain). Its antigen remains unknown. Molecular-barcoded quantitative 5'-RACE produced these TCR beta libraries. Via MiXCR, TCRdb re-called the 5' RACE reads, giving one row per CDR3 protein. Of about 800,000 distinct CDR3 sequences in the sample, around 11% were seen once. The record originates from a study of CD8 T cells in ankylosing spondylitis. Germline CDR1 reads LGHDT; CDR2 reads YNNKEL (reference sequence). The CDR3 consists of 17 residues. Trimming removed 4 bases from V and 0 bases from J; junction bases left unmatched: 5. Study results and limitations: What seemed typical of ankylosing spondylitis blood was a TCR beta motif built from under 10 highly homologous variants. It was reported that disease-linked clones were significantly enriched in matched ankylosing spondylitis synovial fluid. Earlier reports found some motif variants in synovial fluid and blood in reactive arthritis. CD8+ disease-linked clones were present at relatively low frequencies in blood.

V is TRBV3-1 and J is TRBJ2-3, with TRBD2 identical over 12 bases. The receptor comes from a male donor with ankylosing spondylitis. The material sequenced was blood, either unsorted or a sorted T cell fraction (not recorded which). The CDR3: CASSLRTSGESTDTQYF. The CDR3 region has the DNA TGTGCCAGCAGCCTCCGGACTAGCGGGGAGAGCACAGATACGCAGTATTTT.